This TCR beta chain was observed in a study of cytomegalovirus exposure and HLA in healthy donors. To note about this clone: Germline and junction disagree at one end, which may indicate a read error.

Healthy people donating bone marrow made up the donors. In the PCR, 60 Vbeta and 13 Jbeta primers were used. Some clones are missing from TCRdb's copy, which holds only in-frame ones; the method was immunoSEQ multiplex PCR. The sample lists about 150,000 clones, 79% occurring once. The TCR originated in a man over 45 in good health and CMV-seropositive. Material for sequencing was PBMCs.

The CDR3: CSSSSRTGPPATNEKLFF. The CDR3 DNA follows: TGTTCCAGCAGCTCTAGGACAGGACCCCCTGCAACTAATGAAAAACTGTTTTTT. V is TRBV7-9 and J is TRBJ1-4; 7 nucleotides line up with TRBD1. CDR3 length: 18 residues. CDR1 and CDR2 from the germline V gene are SEHNR and FQNEAQ (reference sequence).